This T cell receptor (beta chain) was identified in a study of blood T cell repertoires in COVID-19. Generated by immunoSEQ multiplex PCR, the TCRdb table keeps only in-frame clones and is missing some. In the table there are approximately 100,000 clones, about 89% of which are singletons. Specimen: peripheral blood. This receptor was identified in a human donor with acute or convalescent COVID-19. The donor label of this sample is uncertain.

DNA for the CDR3: TGCGCCAGCAGCCAATCGGACAGGGTAAATCAGCCCCAGCATTTT. Its translation: CASSQSDRVNQPQHF. The chain recombines TRBV4-1 with TRBJ1-5; 8 positions agree with TRBD1. Germline V gene sequence: CDR1 MGHRA, CDR2 YSYEKL. With V trimmed by 2 bases and J by 4 bases, 4 bases remained unmatched. CDR3 length: 15 residues.